This T cell receptor (beta chain) was sequenced for a study of Ad26.COV2.S vaccination and SARS-CoV-2 variants. Whole-study context: The donor belonged to the COV1001 Ad26.COV2.S trial arm. Notes on the study in general: Measures of TCR breadth and depth may have fallen short of total T cell responses. Among vaccine recipients, spike-specific TCR breadth exceeded that of placebo recipients.

Sample treatment: around 19 received Ad26.COV2.S at low or high dose, single or two shots; 5 received placebo; per-sample allocation not given. Sampling was performed 63 days after the first vaccine or placebo injection. Adults aged 18-55 years in Boston included the donor. Produced via immunoSEQ multiplex PCR; TCRdb's table is partial and in-frame only. The data show around 450,000 clones, 80% to 90% seen once. The CDR3 length is 14 residues. Germline lookup yields CDR1 SEHNR and CDR2 FQNEAQ (reference sequence). Trimming removed 1 base from V and 4 bases from J; junction bases left unmatched: 3. About this clone itself: Its antigen is still unknown. This same CDR3 is encoded by further DNA sequences in the sample.

The sequencing used peripheral blood, collected in a trial of Ad26.COV2.S vaccine versus placebo. V gene TRBV7-9 combines with J gene TRBJ2-7; TRBD1 aligns across 8 bases. The receptor was derived from a person between 18 and 65 years old who received the Ad26.COV2.S COVID-19 vaccine or a placebo. CDR3 nucleotides: TGTGCCAGCAGCTTAGGGACAGGGAGGTACGAGCAGTACTTC. Translating it yields CASSLGTGRYEQYF.